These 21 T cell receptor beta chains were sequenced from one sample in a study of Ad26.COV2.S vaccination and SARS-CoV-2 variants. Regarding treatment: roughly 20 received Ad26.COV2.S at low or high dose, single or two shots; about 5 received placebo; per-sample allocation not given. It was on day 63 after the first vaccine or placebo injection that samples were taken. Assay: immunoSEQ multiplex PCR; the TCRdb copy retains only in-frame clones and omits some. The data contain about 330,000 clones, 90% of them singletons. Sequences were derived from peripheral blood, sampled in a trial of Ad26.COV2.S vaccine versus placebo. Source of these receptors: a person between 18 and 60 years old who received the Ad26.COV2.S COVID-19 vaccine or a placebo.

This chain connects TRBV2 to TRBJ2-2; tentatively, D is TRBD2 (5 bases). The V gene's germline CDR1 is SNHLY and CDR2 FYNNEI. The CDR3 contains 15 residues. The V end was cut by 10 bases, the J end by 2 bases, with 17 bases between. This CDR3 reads CATSWSGQNTGELFF. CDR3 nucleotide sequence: TGTGCCACCTCTTGGAGCGGTCAAAACACCGGGGAGCTGTTTTTT.

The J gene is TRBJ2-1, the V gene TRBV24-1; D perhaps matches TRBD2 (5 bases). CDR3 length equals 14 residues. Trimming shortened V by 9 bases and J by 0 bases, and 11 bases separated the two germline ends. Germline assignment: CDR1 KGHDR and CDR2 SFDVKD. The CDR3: CATGGSGSYNEQFF. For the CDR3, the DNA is TGTGCCACCGGAGGAAGCGGCTCCTACAATGAGCAGTTCTTC.

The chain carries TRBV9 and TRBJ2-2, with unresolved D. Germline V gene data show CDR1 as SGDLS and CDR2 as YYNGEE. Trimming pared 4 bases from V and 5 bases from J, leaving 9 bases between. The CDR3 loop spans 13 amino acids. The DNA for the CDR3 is TGTGCCAGCAGCAGGCCGATTACCGGGGAGCTGTTTTTT. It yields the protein CASSRPITGELFF.

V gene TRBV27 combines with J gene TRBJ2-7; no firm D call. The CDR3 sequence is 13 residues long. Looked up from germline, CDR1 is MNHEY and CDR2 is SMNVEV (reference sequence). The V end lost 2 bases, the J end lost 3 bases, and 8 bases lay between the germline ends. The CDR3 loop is CASSLTRFYEQYF. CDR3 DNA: TGTGCCAGCAGTTTAACCCGATTCTACGAGCAGTACTTC.

The CDR3 sequence: CASSSTPLWPQHF. The CDR3 nucleotides are TGTGCCAGTAGTTCGACACCCTTATGGCCCCAGCATTTT. The chain carries TRBV19 and TRBJ1-5; no clear D gene. Germline V CDR1 and CDR2: LNHDA, SQIVND (reference sequence). V was shortened by 5 bases and J by 9 bases, with 14 bases between the two germline ends. The CDR3 consists of 13 residues.

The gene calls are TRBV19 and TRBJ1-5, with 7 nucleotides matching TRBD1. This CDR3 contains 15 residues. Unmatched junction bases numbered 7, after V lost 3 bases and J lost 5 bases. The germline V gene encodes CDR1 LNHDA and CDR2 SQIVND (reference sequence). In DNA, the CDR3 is TGTGCCAGTAGTATTGTCAGGGGGTTTGATCAGCCCCAGCATTTT. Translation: CASSIVRGFDQPQHF.

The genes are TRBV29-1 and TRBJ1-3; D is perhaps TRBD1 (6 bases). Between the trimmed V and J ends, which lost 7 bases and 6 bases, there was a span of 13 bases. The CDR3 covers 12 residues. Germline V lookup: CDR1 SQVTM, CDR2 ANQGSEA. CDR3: CSGIKGENTIYF. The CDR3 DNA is TGCAGCGGAATAAAGGGGGAAAACACCATATATTTT.

The CDR3 loop reads CASSQDFGRSGGRHSEQFF. The CDR3 DNA reads TGTGCCAGCAGCCAAGATTTCGGTCGGTCGGGAGGGCGACATAGTGAGCAGTTCTTC. J is TRBJ2-1 and V is TRBV4-2; 8 bases fit TRBD2. V shed 0 bases, J shed 9 bases, and the junction held 19 bases outside the gene matches. This CDR3 is built from 19 residues. CDR1 LGHNA and CDR2 YNFKEQ come from the germline V gene.

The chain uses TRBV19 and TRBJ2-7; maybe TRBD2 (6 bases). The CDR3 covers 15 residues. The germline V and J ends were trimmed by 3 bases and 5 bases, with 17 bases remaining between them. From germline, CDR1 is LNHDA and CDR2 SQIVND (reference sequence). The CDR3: CASSIRRVLCHEQYF. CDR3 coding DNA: TGTGCCAGTAGTATCAGGAGGGTCCTTTGCCACGAGCAGTACTTC.

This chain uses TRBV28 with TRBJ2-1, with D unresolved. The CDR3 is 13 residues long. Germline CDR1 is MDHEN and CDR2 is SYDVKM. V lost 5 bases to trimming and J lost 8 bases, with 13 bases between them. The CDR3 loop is CASSRDGGDEQFF. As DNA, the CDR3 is TGTGCCAGCAGTCGCGACGGCGGCGATGAGCAGTTCTTC.

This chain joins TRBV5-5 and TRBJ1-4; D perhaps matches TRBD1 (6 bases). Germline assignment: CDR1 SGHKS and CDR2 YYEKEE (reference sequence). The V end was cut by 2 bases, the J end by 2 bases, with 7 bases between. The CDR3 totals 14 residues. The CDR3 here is CASSFTGTNEKLFF. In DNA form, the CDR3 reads TGTGCCAGCAGCTTTACAGGGACTAATGAAAAACTGTTTTTT.

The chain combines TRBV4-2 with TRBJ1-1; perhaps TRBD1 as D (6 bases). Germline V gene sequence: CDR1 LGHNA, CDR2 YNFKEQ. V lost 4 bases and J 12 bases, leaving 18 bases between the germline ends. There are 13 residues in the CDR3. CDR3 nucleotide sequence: TGTGCCAGCAGCCCGGGGGCGGTTCAATCTTCTTTCTTT. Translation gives CASSPGAVQSSFF.

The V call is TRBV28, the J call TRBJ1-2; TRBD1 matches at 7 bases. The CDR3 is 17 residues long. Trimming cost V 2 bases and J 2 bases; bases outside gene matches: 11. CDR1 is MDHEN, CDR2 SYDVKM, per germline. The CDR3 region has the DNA TGTGCCAGCAGTTTAAAGTCAGGGGGGAGGAGCAACTATGGCTACACCTTC. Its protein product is CASSLKSGGRSNYGYTF.

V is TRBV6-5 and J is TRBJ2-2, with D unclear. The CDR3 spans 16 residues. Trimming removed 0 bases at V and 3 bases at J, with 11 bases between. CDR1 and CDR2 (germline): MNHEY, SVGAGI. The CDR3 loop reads CASSYSAGTYTGELFF. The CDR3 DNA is TGTGCCAGCAGTTACTCGGCTGGAACCTACACCGGGGAGCTGTTTTTT.

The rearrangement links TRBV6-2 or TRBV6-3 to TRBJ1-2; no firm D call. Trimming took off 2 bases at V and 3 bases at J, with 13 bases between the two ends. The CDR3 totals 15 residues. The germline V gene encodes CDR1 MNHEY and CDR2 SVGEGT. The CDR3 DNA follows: TGTGCCAGCAGTTACCCCATCGTAGGGCACTATGGCTACACCTTC. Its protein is CASSYPIVGHYGYTF.

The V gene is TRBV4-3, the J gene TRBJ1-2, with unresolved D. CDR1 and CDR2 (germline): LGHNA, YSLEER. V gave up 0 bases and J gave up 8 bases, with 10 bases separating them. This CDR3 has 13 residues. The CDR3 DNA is TGCGCCAGCAGCCAAGAGGGAGGGCCCGGCTACACCTTC. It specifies CASSQEGGPGYTF.

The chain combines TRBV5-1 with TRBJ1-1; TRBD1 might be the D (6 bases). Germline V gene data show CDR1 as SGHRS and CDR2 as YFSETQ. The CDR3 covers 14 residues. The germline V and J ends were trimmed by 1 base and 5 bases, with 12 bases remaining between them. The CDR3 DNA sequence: TGCGCCAGCAGCTTGAGGGGGGGAAGGACTGAAGCTTTCTTT. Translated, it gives CASSLRGGRTEAFF.

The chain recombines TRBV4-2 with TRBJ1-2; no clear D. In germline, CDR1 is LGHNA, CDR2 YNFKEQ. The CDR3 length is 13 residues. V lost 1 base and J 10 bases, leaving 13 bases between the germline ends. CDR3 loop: CASSQAKRNSYTF. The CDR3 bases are TGTGCCAGCAGCCAAGCCAAACGGAATTCCTACACCTTC.

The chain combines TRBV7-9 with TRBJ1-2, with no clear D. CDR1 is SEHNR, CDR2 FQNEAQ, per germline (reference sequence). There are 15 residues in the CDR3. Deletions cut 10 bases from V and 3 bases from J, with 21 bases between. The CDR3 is CATPSYSRDDYGYTF. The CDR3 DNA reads TGTGCCACCCCGTCCTACAGTCGAGACGACTATGGCTACACCTTC.

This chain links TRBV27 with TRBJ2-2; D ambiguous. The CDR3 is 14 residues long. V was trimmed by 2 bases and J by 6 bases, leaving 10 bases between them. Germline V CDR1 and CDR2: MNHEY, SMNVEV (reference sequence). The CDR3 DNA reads TGTGCCAGCAGTTTAGGGTCTTGGGCCGGGGAGCTGTTTTTT. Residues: CASSLGSWAGELFF.

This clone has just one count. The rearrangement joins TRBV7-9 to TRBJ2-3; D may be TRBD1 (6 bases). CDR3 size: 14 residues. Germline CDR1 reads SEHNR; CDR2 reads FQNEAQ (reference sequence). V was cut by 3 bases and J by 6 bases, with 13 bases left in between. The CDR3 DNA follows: TGTGCCAGCAGCTTTTCCGACAGGACGGATACGCAGTATTTT. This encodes CASSFSDRTDTQYF.